This T cell receptor beta chain comes out of a study of regulatory T cells in long-lasting Graves disease. General study findings and limits: Patients with persistent Graves' had lower TCR diversity than newly diagnosed patients. There were preferences for TRBV28, TRBJ1-2 and TRBJ2-5 in persistent disease.

The length of the CDR3 is 16 residues. The V gene end was trimmed by 3 bases and the J gene end by 5 bases; junction bases not matched to a gene: 10. Germline loops: CDR1 LNHDA, CDR2 SQIVND (reference sequence). The time point here: newly diagnosed GD, antithyroid drugs for less than 3 months. The TCR library was made from RNA extracted from PBMCs. This clonotype was seen many times. Its antigen remains unknown. In building TCR beta libraries, iRepertoire HTBI primers were used together with Arm-PCR of CDR3 regions. Each CDR3 protein gets one entry after TCRdb re-called the multiplex PCR reads with MiXCR. The sample lists a few hundred thousand distinct CDR3 sequences, less than 15% occurring once. This same sample was also taken into another study, of T cells in Graves' hyperthyroidism and ophthalmopathy. That investigation notes: HTBI primers were employed in a first-round RT-PCR of the TCR CDR3.

Sequenced here: peripheral blood mononuclear cells (PBMCs), sampled at new diagnosis, from a patient treated with antithyroid drugs. The rearrangement links TRBV19 to TRBJ1-1; 9 positions agree with TRBD1. This TCR was recovered from a man aged 25-40 years with Graves disease. CDR3 loop: CASSIGTGGSSTEAFF. In DNA, the CDR3 is TGTGCCAGTAGTATCGGAACAGGGGGCTCGAGTACTGAAGCTTTCTTT. The variable domain in full, with the rest retrieved from reference TRBV19 and TRBJ1-1, is DGGITQSPKYLFRKEGQNVTLSCEQNLNHDAMYWYRQDPGQGLRLIYYSQIVNDFQKGDIAEGYSVSREKKESFPLTVTSAQKNPTAFYLCASSIGTGGSSTEAFFGQGTRLTVV.